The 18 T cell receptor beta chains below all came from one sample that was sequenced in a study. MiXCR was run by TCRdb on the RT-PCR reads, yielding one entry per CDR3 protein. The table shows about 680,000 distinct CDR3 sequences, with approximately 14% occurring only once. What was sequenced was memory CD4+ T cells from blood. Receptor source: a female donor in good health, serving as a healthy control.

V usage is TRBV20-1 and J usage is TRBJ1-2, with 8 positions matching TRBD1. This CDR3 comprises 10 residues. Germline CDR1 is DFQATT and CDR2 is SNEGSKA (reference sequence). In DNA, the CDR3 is TGCAGAACTACAGGGGGTGGCTACACCTTC. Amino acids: CRTTGGGYTF.

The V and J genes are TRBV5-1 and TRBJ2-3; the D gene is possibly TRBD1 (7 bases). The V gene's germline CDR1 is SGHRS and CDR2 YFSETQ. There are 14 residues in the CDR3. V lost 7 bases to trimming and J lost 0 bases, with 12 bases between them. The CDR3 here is CASAGQFSTDTQYF. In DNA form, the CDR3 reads TGCGCCAGCGCGGGACAGTTTAGCACAGATACGCAGTATTTT. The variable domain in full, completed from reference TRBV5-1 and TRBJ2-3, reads KAGVTQTPRYLIKTRGQQVTLSCSPISGHRSVSWYQQTPGQGLQFLFEYFSETQRNKGNFPGRFSGRQFSNSRSEMNVSTLELGDSALYLCASAGQFSTDTQYFGPGTRLTVL.

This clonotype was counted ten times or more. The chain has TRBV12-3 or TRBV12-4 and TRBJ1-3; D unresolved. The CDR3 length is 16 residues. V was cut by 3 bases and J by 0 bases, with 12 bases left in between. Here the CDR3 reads CASSFRRKASGNTIYF. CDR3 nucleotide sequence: TGTGCCAGCAGTTTCAGGCGCAAGGCCTCTGGAAACACCATATATTTT.

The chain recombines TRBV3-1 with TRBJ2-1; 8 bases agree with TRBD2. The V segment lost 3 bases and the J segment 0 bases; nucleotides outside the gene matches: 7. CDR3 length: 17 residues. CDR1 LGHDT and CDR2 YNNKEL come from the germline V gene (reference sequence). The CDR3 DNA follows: TGTGCCAGCAGCCAGCCTACTAGCGGCAGCTCCTACAATGAGCAGTTCTTC. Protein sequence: CASSQPTSGSSYNEQFF.

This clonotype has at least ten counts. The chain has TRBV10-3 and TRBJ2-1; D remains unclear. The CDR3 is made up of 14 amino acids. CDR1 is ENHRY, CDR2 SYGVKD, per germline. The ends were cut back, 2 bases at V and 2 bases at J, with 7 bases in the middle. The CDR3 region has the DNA TGTGCCATCAGTGAGGCTACCACCTACAATGAGCAGTTCTTC. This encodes CAISEATTYNEQFF.

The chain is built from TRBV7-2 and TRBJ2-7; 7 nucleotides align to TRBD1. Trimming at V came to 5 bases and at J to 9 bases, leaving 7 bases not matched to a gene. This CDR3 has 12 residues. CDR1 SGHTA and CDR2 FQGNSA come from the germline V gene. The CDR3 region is CASSLQGIGQYF. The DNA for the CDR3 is TGTGCCAGCAGCCTACAGGGGATCGGGCAGTACTTC.

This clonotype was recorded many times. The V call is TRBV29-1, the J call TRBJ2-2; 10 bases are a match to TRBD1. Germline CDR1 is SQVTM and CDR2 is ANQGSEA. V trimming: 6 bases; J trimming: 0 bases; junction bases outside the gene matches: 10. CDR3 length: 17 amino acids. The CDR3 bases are TGCAGCGTAAAACCGGGACAGGGGCCCGCGAACACCGGGGAGCTGTTTTTT. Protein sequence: CSVKPGQGPANTGELFF.

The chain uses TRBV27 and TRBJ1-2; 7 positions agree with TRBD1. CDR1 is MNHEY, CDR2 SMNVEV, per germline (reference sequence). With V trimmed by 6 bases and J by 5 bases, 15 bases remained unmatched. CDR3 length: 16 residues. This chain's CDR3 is CASRSGTAQGGYGYTF. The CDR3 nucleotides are TGTGCCAGCAGATCTGGGACAGCACAAGGGGGGTATGGCTACACCTTC.

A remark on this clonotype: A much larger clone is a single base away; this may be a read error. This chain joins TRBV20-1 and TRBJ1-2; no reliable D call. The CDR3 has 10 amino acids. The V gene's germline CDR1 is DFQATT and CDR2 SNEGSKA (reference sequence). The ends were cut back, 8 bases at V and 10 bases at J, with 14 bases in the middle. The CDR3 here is CSTKGVVYTF. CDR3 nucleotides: TGCAGTACAAAGGGTGTTGTCTACACCTTC.

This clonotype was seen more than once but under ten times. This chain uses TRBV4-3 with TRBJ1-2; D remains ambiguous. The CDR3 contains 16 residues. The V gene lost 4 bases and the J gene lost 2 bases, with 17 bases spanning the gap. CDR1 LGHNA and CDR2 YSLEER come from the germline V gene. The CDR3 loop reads CASSPNHLGKNYGYTF. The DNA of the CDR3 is TGCGCCAGCAGCCCCAACCACCTAGGGAAGAACTATGGCTACACCTTC.

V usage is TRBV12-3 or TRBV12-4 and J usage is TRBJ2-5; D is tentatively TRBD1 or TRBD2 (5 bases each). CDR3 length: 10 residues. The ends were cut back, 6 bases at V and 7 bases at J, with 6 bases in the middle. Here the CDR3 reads CASSGTTQYF. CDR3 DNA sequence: TGTGCCAGCAGCGGGACGACCCAGTACTTC.

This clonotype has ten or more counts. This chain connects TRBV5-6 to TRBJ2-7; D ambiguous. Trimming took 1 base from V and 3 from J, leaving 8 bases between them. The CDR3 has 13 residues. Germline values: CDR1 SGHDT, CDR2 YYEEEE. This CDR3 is CASSLRGSYEQYF. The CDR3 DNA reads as TGTGCCAGCAGCTTGAGAGGCAGCTACGAGCAGTACTTC.

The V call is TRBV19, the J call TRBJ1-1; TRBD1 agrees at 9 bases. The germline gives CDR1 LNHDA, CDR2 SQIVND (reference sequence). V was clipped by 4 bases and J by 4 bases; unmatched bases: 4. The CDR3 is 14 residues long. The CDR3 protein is CASSNRDRATEAFF. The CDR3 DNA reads TGTGCCAGTAGTAACCGGGACAGGGCCACTGAAGCTTTCTTT.

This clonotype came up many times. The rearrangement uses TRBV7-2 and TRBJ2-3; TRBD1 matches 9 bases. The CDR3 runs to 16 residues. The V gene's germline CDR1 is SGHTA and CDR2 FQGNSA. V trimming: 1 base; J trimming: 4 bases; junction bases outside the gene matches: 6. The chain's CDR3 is CASSLDGGQGPDTQYF. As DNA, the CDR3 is TGTGCCAGCAGCTTAGATGGGGGACAGGGTCCAGATACGCAGTATTTT.

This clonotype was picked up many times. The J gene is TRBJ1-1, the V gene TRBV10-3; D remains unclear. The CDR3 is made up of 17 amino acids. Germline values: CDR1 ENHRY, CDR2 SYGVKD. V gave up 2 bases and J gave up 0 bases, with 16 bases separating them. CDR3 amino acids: CAISEDKGGRVNTEAFF. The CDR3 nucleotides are TGTGCCATCAGTGAGGATAAGGGAGGGCGGGTGAACACTGAAGCTTTCTTT.

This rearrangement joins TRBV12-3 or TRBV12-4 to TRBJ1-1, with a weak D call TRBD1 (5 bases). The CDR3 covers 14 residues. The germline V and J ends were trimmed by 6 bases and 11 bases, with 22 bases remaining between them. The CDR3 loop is CASSILTRGGRAFF. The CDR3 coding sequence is TGTGCCAGCAGCATACTAACGAGGGGCGGGAGGGCTTTCTTT.

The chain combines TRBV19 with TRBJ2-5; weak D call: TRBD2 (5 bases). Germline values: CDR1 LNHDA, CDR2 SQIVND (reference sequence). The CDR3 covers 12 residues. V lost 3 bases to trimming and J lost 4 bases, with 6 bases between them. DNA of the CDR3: TGTGCCAGTAGTATGGGAGTAGAGACCCAGTACTTC. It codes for CASSMGVETQYF.

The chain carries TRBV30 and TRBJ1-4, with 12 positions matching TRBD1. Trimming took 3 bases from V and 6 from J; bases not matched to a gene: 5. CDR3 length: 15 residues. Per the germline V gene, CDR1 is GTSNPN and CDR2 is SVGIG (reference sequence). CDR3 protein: CAWSGGQGAHEKLFF. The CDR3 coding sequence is TGTGCCTGGAGCGGGGGACAGGGGGCGCATGAAAAACTGTTTTTT.